Here is one TCR beta chain with its context. This record belongs to a study of shared clonotypes between healthy human individuals. In the original analysis: Filtering differed, since immunoSEQ gave only junction sequences and no quality scores. Libraries were prepared by immunoSEQ multiplex PCR; TCRdb keeps only in-frame clonotypes and omits some of them. Clone size and the V and J calls come from that table; the DNA yielded D and trimming. The repertoire consists of over 400,000 clones, with approximately 80% occurring once and the leading ten covering about 11%. Specimen: PBMCs. This receptor was identified in a woman aged 40 to 49 in good health. Some clones in this sample may be carry-over from other donors' samples.

Here the CDR3 reads CASREGLALETQYF. CDR3 nucleotide sequence: TGCGCCAGCAGGGAGGGACTAGCACTTGAGACCCAGTACTTC. This chain connects TRBV10-2 to TRBJ2-5; 9 bases map to TRBD2. This CDR3 has 14 residues. Germline CDR1 is WSHSY and CDR2 is SAAADI. Trimming removed 6 bases from V and 5 bases from J; junction bases left unmatched: 7.